These 28 T cell receptor beta chains share one sample of origin, sequenced in a study of T-cell reconstitution after alpha-beta-depleted transplantation in children. Library preparation (for TCRbeta) was performed with unique molecular identifiers. TCRdb used MiXCR to reprocess the PCR reads, holding one entry per CDR3 protein. This table has about 600,000 distinct CDR3 sequences, under 25% appearing once. Sequenced material: PBMCs, mostly from graft donor cells, taken 360 days after TCRalphabeta/CD19-depleted stem cell transplant. The receptor set was obtained from a boy under three years old who had a stem cell transplant for acute myeloid leukemia, so the T cells may come from the graft donor.

The rearrangement uses TRBV12-3 or TRBV12-4 and TRBJ2-1, with D tentatively TRBD1 or TRBD2 (5 bases each). Trimming pared 0 bases from V and 7 bases from J, leaving 19 bases between. The CDR3 contains 17 residues. In DNA form, the CDR3 reads TGTGCCAGCAGTTTAGCGCTTTGGTTAGGGGCGGGTAATGAGCAGTTCTTC. Translation gives CASSLALWLGAGNEQFF.

Turning to this clonotype: One end of the junction does not line up with germline, which may come from a read error. V usage is TRBV27 and J usage is TRBJ1-6; perhaps TRBD1 as D (5 bases). This CDR3 is 13 amino acids long. Per germline, CDR1 MNHEY and CDR2 SMNVEV (reference sequence). In DNA form, the CDR3 reads TGTACCAGCAGGGAAAACAATAATTCACCCCTCCACTTT. It codes for CTSRENNNSPLHF.

This chain connects TRBV2 to TRBJ1-5; D may be TRBD1 (5 bases). Germline lookup yields CDR1 SNHLY and CDR2 FYNNEI. The CDR3 totals 13 residues. The V end was cut by 7 bases, the J end by 3 bases, with 10 bases between. The CDR3 coding sequence is TGTGCCAGCACTCCGGACATCAATCAGCCCCAGCATTTT. Protein: CASTPDINQPQHF.

This clonotype was counted ten times or more. J is TRBJ2-5 and V is TRBV21-1; the table's D call TRBD1 went unverified against the DNA. TRBV21-1 is a recognized pseudogene. The CDR3 has 14 residues. CDR3 sequence (DNA): TGTGCCAGCAGCAAAGAGACAGGCCAAGAGACCCAGTACTTC. It codes for CASSKETGQETQYF.

This clonotype was counted only a few times. The rearrangement links TRBV7-2 to TRBJ2-5; no definite D call. The germline V gene has CDR1 SGHTA and CDR2 FQGNSA. V shed 4 bases and J shed 3 bases, with 9 bases lying between them. The CDR3 is 13 amino acids. This CDR3 reads CASSSFPEETQYF. The CDR3 DNA sequence: TGTGCCAGCAGCTCTTTCCCCGAAGAGACCCAGTACTTC. Variable domain in full (rest from reference TRBV7-2 and TRBJ2-5): GAGVSQSPSNKVTEKGKDVELRCDPISGHTALYWYRQSLGQGLEFLIYFQGNSAPDKSGLPSDRFSAERTGGSVSTLTIQRTQQEDSAVYLCASSSFPEETQYFGPGTRLLVL.

This clonotype was detected ten times or more. CDR3 sequence: CASSILQDAEAFF. The CDR3 DNA sequence: TGCGCCAGCAGCATTCTTCAGGACGCTGAAGCTTTCTTT. V gene TRBV5-1 combines with J gene TRBJ1-1, with no clear D. The CDR3 runs 13 residues. CDR1 and CDR2 from the germline V gene are SGHRS and YFSETQ. V lost 4 bases and J lost 6, with 13 bases in between. The full variable domain, its missing parts supplied by reference TRBV5-1 and TRBJ1-1, is KAGVTQTPRYLIKTRGQQVTLSCSPISGHRSVSWYQQTPGQGLQFLFEYFSETQRNKGNFPGRFSGRQFSNSRSEMNVSTLELGDSALYLCASSILQDAEAFFGQGTRLTVV.

The chain is built from TRBV28 and TRBJ2-1, with D possibly being TRBD2 (7 bases). The V end was cut by 3 bases, the J end by 7 bases, with 34 bases between. Germline CDR1 and CDR2: MDHEN and SYDVKM. This CDR3 has 21 amino acids. The CDR3 DNA reads as TGTGCCAGCAGTTTGTTTAATCTTCGGGGCGTGAGGGGGGGGGAACCGAATGAGCAGTTCTTC. It encodes CASSLFNLRGVRGGEPNEQFF.

J is TRBJ2-5 and V is TRBV4-2, with 8 bases matching TRBD2. CDR3 length: 18 amino acids. Trimming took 0 bases from V and 2 from J; bases not matched to a gene: 11. Germline-derived CDR1 and CDR2 are LGHNA and YNFKEQ. The CDR3: CASSQDRGGGLSQETQYF. The CDR3 nucleotides read TGTGCCAGCAGCCAAGATAGAGGCGGGGGGCTCTCTCAAGAGACCCAGTACTTC.

This clonotype was seen only a few times. This rearrangement joins TRBV10-3 to TRBJ2-3, with TRBD2 identical over 7 bases. Per germline, CDR1 ENHRY and CDR2 SYGVKD. The CDR3 has 16 amino acids. V lost 1 base to trimming and J lost 4 bases; unmatched junction nucleotides: 8. CDR3 bases: TGTGCCATCAGTGAGTTAAGCGGGGAAGGAGCAGATACGCAGTATTTT. It codes for CAISELSGEGADTQYF.

This chain joins TRBV15 and TRBJ1-4, with 10 bases matching TRBD1. Germline V gene data show CDR1 as LNHNV and CDR2 as YYDKDF (reference sequence). V trimming: 5 bases; J trimming: 9 bases; junction bases outside the gene matches: 6. The CDR3 runs 14 residues. CDR3 residues: CATSPGTGAKKLFF. The CDR3 DNA follows: TGTGCCACCAGCCCCGGGACAGGGGCGAAAAAACTGTTTTTT.

This clonotype was seen only a few times. This chain joins TRBV9 and TRBJ2-1; D is possibly TRBD1 (6 bases). This CDR3 contains 17 residues. Trimming shortened V by 0 bases and J by 0 bases, and 13 bases separated the two germline ends. Per germline, CDR1 SGDLS and CDR2 YYNGEE. The CDR3 reads CASSVDRALSSYNEQFF. Here the CDR3 DNA reads TGTGCCAGCAGCGTAGACAGGGCCCTTAGCTCCTACAATGAGCAGTTCTTC. Based on the CDR3 plus reference TRBV9 and TRBJ2-1, the full variable domain is DSGVTQTPKHLITATGQRVTLRCSPRSGDLSVYWYQQSLDQGLQFLIQYYNGEERAKGNILERFSAQQFPDLHSELNLSSLELGDSALYFCASSVDRALSSYNEQFFGPGTRLTVL.

This chain connects TRBV12-3 or TRBV12-4 to TRBJ2-1, with a tentative D call TRBD2 (6 bases). The V and J ends lost 8 bases and 3 bases respectively, with 11 bases between them. CDR3 length equals 13 residues. CDR3 loop: CASQEGLYNEQFF. The CDR3 nucleotides are TGTGCCAGCCAGGAGGGACTCTACAATGAGCAGTTCTTC.

V and J are TRBV7-9 and TRBJ2-6; D gene unclear. This CDR3 is 14 amino acids long. Per the germline V gene, CDR1 is SEHNR and CDR2 is FQNEAQ (reference sequence). Deletions cut 3 bases from V and 0 bases from J, with 3 bases between. The CDR3 here is CASSFFSGANVLTF. The DNA of the CDR3 is TGTGCCAGCAGCTTTTTCTCTGGGGCCAACGTCCTGACTTTC.

This clonotype was detected once. This chain joins TRBV20-1 and TRBJ2-1; 15 bases line up with TRBD2. The germline gives CDR1 DFQATT, CDR2 SNEGSKA (reference sequence). V trimming: 6 bases; J trimming: 2 bases; junction bases outside the gene matches: 20. The CDR3 has 21 amino acids. The DNA for the CDR3 is TGCAGTGCGACCCGACTGGGACTAGCGGGGGGCCCCCACCAAACCTACAATGAGCAGTTCTTC. The encoded protein is CSATRLGLAGGPHQTYNEQFF.

This clonotype was found many times. The V gene is TRBV7-2, the J gene TRBJ2-7; the D is unclear. V dropped 1 base and J dropped 0 bases, with 7 bases sitting between them. Germline-derived CDR1 and CDR2 are SGHTA and FQGNSA. The CDR3 runs to 14 residues. The CDR3 nucleotides read TGTGCCAGCAGCTTAGTCCGCAGCTCCTACGAGCAGTACTTC. Its translation: CASSLVRSSYEQYF.

This clonotype was detected many times. The genes are TRBV13 and TRBJ2-2; 7 nucleotides agree with TRBD1. Germline CDR1 is PRHDT and CDR2 is FYEKMQ (reference sequence). The J segment lost 7 bases and the V segment lost 5 bases, leaving 1 base of the junction unmatched. This CDR3 comprises 12 residues. The CDR3 region has the DNA TGTGCCAGCAGCGGACAGGTCGGGGAGCTGTTTTTT. Amino acid sequence: CASSGQVGELFF.

This sequence joins TRBV12-3 or TRBV12-4 and TRBJ1-2; 9 bases fit TRBD1. V dropped 3 bases and J dropped 5; count of bases not matched to a gene: 7. CDR3 length: 15 residues. CDR3 loop: CASSFHGTGQYGYTF. The CDR3 region has the DNA TGTGCCAGCAGTTTCCATGGGACAGGGCAATATGGCTACACCTTC.

This clonotype was counted ten times or more. The V call is TRBV6-1, the J call TRBJ2-7, with D unresolved. The CDR3 extends over 13 amino acids. V lost 6 bases to trimming and J lost 0 bases, with 9 bases between them. In germline, CDR1 is MNHNS, CDR2 SASEGT. The CDR3 DNA sequence: TGTGCCAGCAGGATTCAGCCCTCCTACGAGCAGTACTTC. This translates into CASRIQPSYEQYF.

This clonotype was found a few times. This chain connects TRBV4-3 to TRBJ2-7; D may be TRBD1 (6 bases). V was cut by 1 base and J by 5 bases, with 18 bases left in between. Germline-derived CDR1 and CDR2 are LGHNA and YSLEER. The CDR3 length is 16 residues. The CDR3 loop reads CASSQGAMGARNEQYF. For the CDR3, the DNA is TGCGCCAGCAGCCAAGGCGCCATGGGGGCGCGAAACGAGCAGTACTTC.

This clonotype has a count of ten or more. V gene TRBV12-3 or TRBV12-4 combines with J gene TRBJ2-3; 8 bases align to TRBD2. With 5 bases clipped from V and 2 bases from J, the junction kept 6 bases outside the gene matches. The length of the CDR3 is 15 residues. The CDR3 DNA is TGTGCCAGCAGTAAAGGTAGCGGGGCCACAGATACGCAGTATTTT. Translated, it gives CASSKGSGATDTQYF.

This clonotype showed up just a few times. The chain carries TRBV20-1 and TRBJ1-5; D is unresolved. CDR3 length equals 15 residues. Germline CDR1 DFQATT, CDR2 SNEGSKA (reference sequence). The V gene lost 6 bases and the J gene lost 3 bases, with 18 bases spanning the gap. This chain's CDR3 is CSARVDSTFNQPQHF. In DNA form, the CDR3 reads TGCAGTGCCCGGGTCGATTCTACATTCAATCAGCCCCAGCATTTT.

This clonotype was recorded at least ten times. The chain has TRBV5-1 and TRBJ2-7; D not certain. The CDR3 is made up of 13 amino acids. V dropped 2 bases and J dropped 3 bases, with 9 bases sitting between them. Germline loops: CDR1 SGHRS, CDR2 YFSETQ. DNA for the CDR3: TGCGCCAGCAGCTTAGTAGGATTCTACGAGCAGTACTTC. Amino acid sequence: CASSLVGFYEQYF.

This clonotype was seen a few times. This chain links TRBV20-1 with TRBJ1-2, with 9 bases matching TRBD1. From germline, CDR1 is DFQATT and CDR2 SNEGSKA (reference sequence). Losses at the gene ends were 5 bases for V and 4 bases for J; bases not matched to a gene: 8. The CDR3 loop spans 14 amino acids. The CDR3 loop reads CSAGGTGWAYGYTF. CDR3 DNA: TGCAGTGCTGGAGGGACAGGGTGGGCCTATGGCTACACCTTC.

In this sample, this clonotype turned up a few times. The chain couples TRBV12-3 or TRBV12-4 to TRBJ2-3; D is perhaps TRBD1 (5 bases). This CDR3 contains 13 residues. With 7 bases removed from V and 2 bases from J, the gap between germline ends came to 10 bases. DNA of the CDR3: TGTGCCAGCACTCCAGGGCCCACAGATACGCAGTATTTT. It yields the protein CASTPGPTDTQYF.

This clonotype appeared a few times. The chain recombines TRBV20-1 with TRBJ1-5, with a possible D match to TRBD1 (6 bases). Per germline, CDR1 DFQATT and CDR2 SNEGSKA (reference sequence). The germline V and J ends were trimmed by 3 bases and 3 bases, with 21 bases remaining between them. This CDR3 has 17 amino acids. As DNA, the CDR3 is TGCAGTGCTAGTAAGATTGGGTGGGCAGGGGACAATCAGCCCCAGCATTTT. Its protein is CSASKIGWAGDNQPQHF.

This clonotype appeared many times. CDR3 protein: CASRKIGGAEYEQYF. DNA for the CDR3: TGTGCCAGCAGAAAGATTGGGGGGGCGGAGTACGAGCAGTACTTC. The rearrangement links TRBV7-2 to TRBJ2-7; TRBD2 might be the D (7 bases). Trimming took off 6 bases at V and 4 bases at J, with 19 bases between the two ends. The CDR3 has 15 residues. The germline gives CDR1 SGHTA, CDR2 FQGNSA.

This chain's CDR3 is CASSSQGITDTQYF. The CDR3 nucleotides are TGCGCCAGCAGCTCCCAGGGTATAACAGATACGCAGTATTTT. The chain joins TRBV5-1 to TRBJ2-3; weak D call: TRBD1 (5 bases). The CDR3 is 14 residues long. Germline CDR1 and CDR2: SGHRS and YFSETQ. The V gene lost 3 bases and the J gene lost 3 bases, with 11 bases spanning the gap.

This clonotype has more than one count but fewer than ten. Written as DNA, the CDR3 is TGCAGTGCTCGGACAGGGGATAACTATGGCTACACCTTC. Its translation is CSARTGDNYGYTF. This chain joins TRBV20-1 and TRBJ1-2; 9 bases map to TRBD1. The junction had 2 bases not matched to a gene; V was cut back by 5 bases and J by 1 base. Germline V CDR1 and CDR2: DFQATT, SNEGSKA (reference sequence). The CDR3 loop spans 13 amino acids.